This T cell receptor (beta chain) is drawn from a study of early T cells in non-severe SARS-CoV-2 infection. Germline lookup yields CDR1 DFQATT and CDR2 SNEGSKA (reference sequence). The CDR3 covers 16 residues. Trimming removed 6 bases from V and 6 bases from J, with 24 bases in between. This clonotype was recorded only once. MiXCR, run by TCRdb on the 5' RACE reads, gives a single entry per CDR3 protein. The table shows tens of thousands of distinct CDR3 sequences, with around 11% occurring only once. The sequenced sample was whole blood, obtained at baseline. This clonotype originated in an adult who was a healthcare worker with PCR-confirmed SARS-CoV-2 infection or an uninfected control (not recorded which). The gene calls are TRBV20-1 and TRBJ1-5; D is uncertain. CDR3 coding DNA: TGCAGTGCAAGTCCCTACTCGATCAGGAGGCGTCAGCCCCAGCATTTT. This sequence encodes CSASPYSIRRRQPQHF.